The clone carrying this T cell receptor beta chain was seen many times. The entry originates in a study of T cells after yellow fever vaccination. TCRdb re-analysed the 5' RACE reads in MiXCR, keeping a single row per CDR3 protein. The sample has approximately 61,000 distinct CDR3 sequences; 7.1% are singletons. CDR1 SGHVS and CDR2 FNYEAQ come from the germline V gene. The trim removed 0 bases at V and 1 base at J, leaving 3 bases unmatched. The CDR3 contains 16 residues. The rearrangement joins TRBV7-6 to TRBJ2-3; 8 nucleotides line up with TRBD2. Sample: CD8+ T cells sorted from PBMCs, taken on the day of the first yellow fever vaccination. The sequence came from a man between 18 and 29 years old who received the YFV17D yellow fever vaccine. DNA for the CDR3: TGTGCCAGCAGCTTAGCAGCGACTAGCGGCACAGATACGCAGTATTTT. This sequence encodes CASSLAATSGTDTQYF.